Following are 19 T cell receptor beta chains from one sample sequenced in a study of shared clonotypes between healthy human individuals. The method was immunoSEQ multiplex PCR; TCRdb's version includes in-frame clones alone and lacks a portion of them. The table shows 950,000 to 1,300,000 clones, with under 80% occurring only once. Sequenced: memory CD4+ T cells sorted from blood. Subset given: CD45RA-negative fraction. Receptors originate from a man between 18 and 35 years old in good health.

This clone was seen a handful of times. In the same sample, other DNA sequences code for this CDR3. The chain is built from TRBV29-1 and TRBJ1-5, with D hard to call. CDR1 SQVTM and CDR2 ANQGSEA come from the germline V gene. This CDR3 region has 13 residues. V was trimmed by 4 bases and J by 0 bases, leaving 7 bases between them. CDR3 sequence: CSVGSNSNQPQHF. As DNA, the CDR3 is TGCAGCGTTGGGAGCAATAGCAATCAGCCCCAGCATTTT.

J is TRBJ2-5 and V is TRBV29-1; D remains unclear. V lost 1 base to trimming and J lost 4 bases, with 10 bases between them. There are 13 residues in the CDR3. Germline CDR1 reads SQVTM; CDR2 reads ANQGSEA. CDR3 sequence: CSVEGASLETQYF. The CDR3 region has the DNA TGCAGCGTTGAAGGGGCGTCGCTAGAGACCCAGTACTTC.

The rearrangement joins TRBV19 to TRBJ2-5; TRBD2 matches 10 bases. The CDR3 is 15 residues long. The germline V gene encodes CDR1 LNHDA and CDR2 SQIVND (reference sequence). Trimming at V came to 5 bases and at J to 5 bases, leaving 8 bases not matched to a gene. CDR3 loop: CASSPGTSDRETQYF. The CDR3 coding sequence is TGTGCCAGTAGTCCAGGGACTAGCGATCGGGAGACCCAGTACTTC.

The V gene is TRBV7-2, the J gene TRBJ1-2; 8 bases fit TRBD1. The V segment lost 6 bases and the J segment 4 bases; nucleotides outside the gene matches: 7. Germline values: CDR1 SGHTA, CDR2 FQGNSA. The CDR3 loop spans 14 amino acids. DNA of the CDR3: TGTGCCAGCAGTCTAGACAGGGGTCCCTATGGCTACACCTTC. Its translation: CASSLDRGPYGYTF.

This clone showed up just once. The chain recombines TRBV5-5 with TRBJ2-3, with D tentatively TRBD1 (6 bases). The CDR3 has 15 amino acids. CDR1 and CDR2 (germline): SGHKS, YYEKEE (reference sequence). V lost 0 bases, J lost 4 bases, and 12 bases lay in between. The CDR3 sequence: CASSLEGDGADTQYF. As DNA, the CDR3 is TGTGCCAGCAGCTTGGAGGGGGACGGGGCAGATACGCAGTATTTT.

The chain couples TRBV10-3 to TRBJ1-1; no definite D call. The CDR3 has 14 amino acids. V shed 2 bases and J shed 5 bases, with 12 bases lying between them. Germline CDR1 reads ENHRY; CDR2 reads SYGVKD. The CDR3 region is CAISEVWGETEAFF. CDR3 nucleotide sequence: TGTGCCATCAGTGAGGTGTGGGGAGAGACTGAAGCTTTCTTT.

This chain joins TRBV5-1 and TRBJ2-2, with D possibly being TRBD1 (6 bases). Germline V lookup: CDR1 SGHRS, CDR2 YFSETQ. The V end lost 5 bases, the J end lost 6 bases, and 20 bases lay between the germline ends. The CDR3 consists of 16 residues. This CDR3 is CASRPGSTGYSGELFF. The CDR3 region has the DNA TGCGCCAGCAGGCCGGGGTCAACAGGGTATTCCGGGGAGCTGTTTTTT.

The chain links TRBV19 to TRBJ2-6; D is undetermined. This CDR3 is 15 amino acids long. V was pared by 5 bases and J by 0 bases, with 8 bases between. Germline CDR1 is LNHDA and CDR2 is SQIVND (reference sequence). CDR3 protein: CASSGESSGANVLTF. The DNA of the CDR3 is TGTGCCAGTAGTGGTGAAAGCTCTGGGGCCAACGTCCTGACTTTC.

The J gene is TRBJ1-1, the V gene TRBV10-3; D perhaps matches TRBD1 (6 bases). The CDR3 is 12 amino acids. V was trimmed by 9 bases and J by 6 bases, leaving 14 bases between them. Germline V gives CDR1 ENHRY, CDR2 SYGVKD. Here the CDR3 reads CAIGPGGPEAFF. Here the CDR3 DNA reads TGTGCCATAGGCCCCGGGGGCCCTGAAGCTTTCTTT.

V usage is TRBV14 and J usage is TRBJ2-5; D is possibly TRBD1 (6 bases). The V gene lost 5 bases and the J gene lost 4 bases, with 11 bases spanning the gap. The CDR3 loop spans 13 amino acids. CDR1 is SGHDN and CDR2 is FVKESK in the germline V gene. The CDR3 loop reads CASSVLGGETQYF. The DNA of the CDR3 is TGTGCCAGCAGCGTTTTAGGGGGAGAGACCCAGTACTTC.

In its sample, this clone was seen once. The chain couples TRBV2 to TRBJ1-5; weak D call: TRBD1 (6 bases). V was clipped by 7 bases and J by 6 bases, with 13 bases between them. CDR1 is SNHLY and CDR2 is FYNNEI in the germline V gene. This CDR3 comprises 13 residues. The CDR3 DNA sequence: TGTGCCAGCAATACAGGGTGGATTCAGCCCCAGCATTTT. Translation gives CASNTGWIQPQHF.

Worth noting for this clone: This sequence is one base from a far larger clone and is likely a read error. V is TRBV9 and J is TRBJ1-5; D unresolved. Trimming removed 4 bases from V and 5 bases from J, with 10 bases in between. CDR1 and CDR2 (germline): SGDLS, YYNGEE. CDR3 length: 13 amino acids. DNA for the CDR3: TGTGCCAGCAGCACGGATACGGATCAGCCCCAGCATTTT. Translating gives CASSTDTDQPQHF. Filled out from reference TRBV9 and TRBJ1-5, the complete variable domain reads DSGVTQTPKHLITATGQRVTLRCSPRSGDLSVYWYQQSLDQGLQFLIQYYNGEERAKGNILERFSAQQFPDLHSELNLSSLELGDSALYFCASSTDTDQPQHFGDGTRLSIL.

The V and J genes are TRBV5-1 and TRBJ2-6; TRBD1 is a possible D gene (5 bases). The CDR3 runs 18 residues. Trimming pared 0 bases from V and 0 bases from J, leaving 13 bases between. CDR1 is SGHRS and CDR2 is YFSETQ in the germline V gene. DNA for the CDR3: TGCGCCAGCAGCTTGGATCAGGGCATGGGCTCTGGGGCCAACGTCCTGACTTTC. Encoded protein: CASSLDQGMGSGANVLTF.

This clone appeared a single time. The gene calls are TRBV30 and TRBJ1-2; TRBD1 agrees at 7 bases. The germline CDR1 and CDR2 sequences are GTSNPN and SVGIG (reference sequence). The CDR3 contains 12 residues. Trimming at V came to 4 bases and at J to 4 bases, leaving 3 bases not matched to a gene. CDR3 DNA: TGTGCCTGGACGACAGGGAGCTATGGCTACACCTTC. Amino acids: CAWTTGSYGYTF.

This clone was found a few times. The rearrangement links TRBV10-2 to TRBJ2-5; no clear D. CDR3 length equals 12 residues. From germline, CDR1 is WSHSY and CDR2 SAAADI. The V end lost 0 bases, the J end lost 4 bases, and 3 bases lay between the germline ends. As DNA, the CDR3 is TGCGCCAGCAGTGAGTCGACAGAGACCCAGTACTTC. It encodes CASSESTETQYF.

This chain connects TRBV6-1 to TRBJ2-7, with TRBD1 matching over 8 bases. CDR3 length equals 14 residues. The ends lost 7 bases at V and 3 bases at J; junction bases unmatched: 8. Germline values: CDR1 MNHNS, CDR2 SASEGT. CDR3 coding DNA: TGTGCCAGCACCGGGTGGGACAGGAGCTACGAGCAGTACTTC. Translating gives CASTGWDRSYEQYF.

Only one count was recorded for this clone. V is TRBV19 and J is TRBJ2-1; 10 bases are a match to TRBD2. Germline-derived CDR1 and CDR2 are LNHDA and SQIVND (reference sequence). The V and J ends lost 5 bases and 8 bases, in that order; junction bases with no gene match: 9. The CDR3 extends over 15 amino acids. The CDR3 reads CASSFERGGRDEQFF. The CDR3 region has the DNA TGTGCCAGTAGTTTCGAGCGGGGGGGCCGGGATGAGCAGTTCTTC. The full variable domain, completed using reference TRBV19 and TRBJ2-1, is DGGITQSPKYLFRKEGQNVTLSCEQNLNHDAMYWYRQDPGQGLRLIYYSQIVNDFQKGDIAEGYSVSREKKESFPLTVTSAQKNPTAFYLCASSFERGGRDEQFFGPGTRLTVL.

This chain connects TRBV28 to TRBJ2-5; 14 bases align to TRBD2. The CDR3 is 18 amino acids. The V gene's germline CDR1 is MDHEN and CDR2 SYDVKM. V lost 5 bases, J lost 3 bases, and 11 bases stayed unmatched. CDR3 nucleotide sequence: TGTGCCAGCAGTCTTACAGGGACTAGCGGGGGCCGGGAAGAGACCCAGTACTTC. This codes for CASSLTGTSGGREETQYF. Full variable domain (outside the CDR3, taken from reference TRBV28 and TRBJ2-5): DVKVTQSSRYLVKRTGEKVFLECVQDMDHENMFWYRQDPGLGLRLIYFSYDVKMKEKGDIPEGYSVSREKKERFSLILESASTNQTSMYLCASSLTGTSGGREETQYFGPGTRLLVL.

V and J are TRBV12-5 and TRBJ1-5; perhaps TRBD1 as D (5 bases). This CDR3 is 18 amino acids long. Looked up from germline, CDR1 is LGHNT and CDR2 is FRNRAP. Trimming removed 5 bases from V and 0 bases from J, with 20 bases in between. The CDR3 nucleotides are TGTGCTAGTGGTACTCCACGGGACGGGTACTATAGCAATCAGCCCCAGCATTTT. It codes for CASGTPRDGYYSNQPQHF.